What follows are 20 T cell receptor beta chains derived from one specimen sequenced in a study of control samples from healthy donors and cancer patients. Repertoires were generated with immunoSEQ multiplex PCR, while TCRdb's copy carries only in-frame clones and drops some. The table shows some 130,000 clones, with more than 90% occurring only once. The sample comprised blood. These receptors were obtained from a young man in good health.

The V gene is TRBV7-9, the J gene TRBJ1-3; TRBD1 matches 7 bases. With 5 bases clipped from V and 0 bases from J, the junction kept 7 bases outside the gene matches. This CDR3 has 16 residues. CDR1 is SEHNR and CDR2 is FQNEAQ in the germline V gene (reference sequence). The CDR3 spells CASSQTGASSGNTIYF. The DNA of the CDR3 is TGTGCCAGCAGCCAAACAGGGGCAAGCTCTGGAAACACCATATATTTT.

This sequence joins TRBV6-5 and TRBJ1-6; D may be TRBD1 (6 bases). Per the germline V gene, CDR1 is MNHEY and CDR2 is SVGAGI. The CDR3 is 13 residues long. V lost 5 bases, J lost 4 bases, and 6 bases lay in between. CDR3 residues: CASSTGYNSPLHF. CDR3 bases: TGTGCCAGCAGTACAGGGTATAATTCACCCCTCCACTTT.

This clone was found a few times. The V gene is TRBV7-9, the J gene TRBJ2-7; TRBD1 is a possible D gene (6 bases). The CDR3 length is 14 residues. Trimming took 1 base from V and 1 from J, leaving 8 bases between them. Germline V gives CDR1 SEHNR, CDR2 FQNEAQ (reference sequence). CDR3 amino acids: CASSLGGPSYEQYF. CDR3 in DNA: TGTGCCAGCAGCTTAGGGGGGCCGTCCTACGAGCAGTACTTC. The whole variable domain, remainder taken from reference TRBV7-9 and TRBJ2-7, is DTGVSQNPRHKITKRGQNVTFRCDPISEHNRLYWYRQTLGQGPEFLTYFQNEAQLEKSRLLSDRFSAERPKGSFSTLEIQRTEQGDSAMYLCASSLGGPSYEQYFGPGTRLTVT.

CDR3 in amino acids: CASSLVAASYNEQFF. DNA for the CDR3: TGTGCCAGCAGCTTAGTAGCGGCATCCTACAATGAGCAGTTCTTC. The chain has TRBV7-2 and TRBJ2-1; TRBD2 might be the D (6 bases). The V and J ends lost 1 base and 1 base respectively, with 8 bases between them. CDR1 SGHTA and CDR2 FQGNSA come from the germline V gene. The CDR3 has 15 residues.

The rearrangement joins TRBV11-1 to TRBJ2-3; no clear D. Trimming took off 0 bases at V and 8 bases at J, with 9 bases between the two ends. Per the germline V gene, CDR1 is SGHAT and CDR2 is FQDESV (reference sequence). This CDR3 contains 13 residues. CDR3 sequence reads: CASSLATDGTQYF. The DNA of the CDR3 is TGTGCCAGCAGCTTAGCGACCGACGGTACGCAGTATTTT.

This chain joins TRBV6-2 or TRBV6-3 and TRBJ1-1, with D uncertain. V shed 6 bases and J shed 8 bases, with 10 bases lying between them. The CDR3 sequence is 11 residues long. Germline V lookup: CDR1 MNHEY, CDR2 SVGEGT. The CDR3 loop is CASSREREAFF. CDR3 nucleotide sequence: TGTGCCAGCAGCCGCGAGAGGGAAGCTTTCTTT.

Concerning this clone itself: The same CDR3 arises from other DNA sequences in this sample as well. This chain joins TRBV9 and TRBJ1-1, with D hard to call. CDR1 is SGDLS, CDR2 YYNGEE, per germline. This CDR3 is built from 15 residues. V lost 0 bases and J 2 bases, leaving 11 bases between the germline ends. CDR3 amino acids: CASSVGGAVNTEAFF. In nucleotides, the CDR3 is TGTGCCAGCAGCGTAGGGGGTGCCGTCAACACTGAAGCTTTCTTT.

CDR3 bases: TGTGCCAGCAGTGTCCCGAACAGGGGGCAGGACTACGAGCAGTACTTC. This translates into CASSVPNRGQDYEQYF. The chain couples TRBV2 to TRBJ2-7; 9 bases match TRBD1. The germline V gene encodes CDR1 SNHLY and CDR2 FYNNEI. The CDR3 has 16 residues. V trimming: 4 bases; J trimming: 3 bases; junction bases outside the gene matches: 10.

The rearrangement joins TRBV25-1 to TRBJ1-2, with D unclear. The CDR3 sequence is 12 residues long. The V gene lost 4 bases and the J gene lost 2 bases, with 5 bases spanning the gap. CDR1 MGHDK and CDR2 SYGVNS come from the germline V gene. CDR3 sequence: CASSGRNYGYTF. CDR3 DNA: TGTGCCAGCAGTGGCAGGAACTATGGCTACACCTTC.

This clone appeared a few times. The rearrangement uses TRBV23-1 and TRBJ2-7, with D possibly being TRBD1 or TRBD2 (5 bases each). TRBV23-1 is recorded as an ORF, its role being uncertain. The CDR3 loop spans 16 amino acids. The germline V and J ends were trimmed by 2 bases and 10 bases, with 24 bases remaining between them. In nucleotides, the CDR3 is TGCGCCAGCAGTCAAACCCCTGGGATGGGGCGGGTCTCACAGTACTTC. This translates into CASSQTPGMGRVSQYF.

The J gene is TRBJ2-3, the V gene TRBV3-1 (or the pseudogene TRBV3-2); no clear D. V lost 4 bases, J lost 2 bases, and 7 bases lay in between. Germline-derived CDR1 and CDR2 are LGHDT and YNNKEL (reference sequence). CDR3 length: 13 amino acids. The CDR3 DNA sequence: TGTGCCAGCAGCCGTCCATCCACAGATACGCAGTATTTT. The encoded protein is CASSRPSTDTQYF.

V and J are TRBV7-2 and TRBJ2-5; D gene ambiguous. Germline-derived CDR1 and CDR2 are SGHTA and FQGNSA. The ends were cut back, 1 base at V and 2 bases at J, with 5 bases in the middle. The CDR3 sequence is 13 residues long. CDR3 nucleotides: TGTGCCAGCAGCTTAGGGCAGCAAGAGACCCAGTACTTC. It specifies CASSLGQQETQYF.

In regard to this clone: Its ends do not fully match the called genes, so a read error is possible. Other DNA sequences in this sample translate to the same CDR3. The chain is built from TRBV11-2 and TRBJ1-2; maybe TRBD1 (6 bases). CDR3 size: 15 residues. The germline CDR1 and CDR2 sequences are SGHAT and FQNNGV. Written as DNA, the CDR3 is TGCGCCAGCAGCTTGGCCCGCACAGGGCGGTATGGCTACACCTTC. It encodes CASSLARTGRYGYTF.

The V gene is TRBV9, the J gene TRBJ1-5, with a tentative D call TRBD1 (6 bases). The CDR3 has 15 amino acids. Germline V gives CDR1 SGDLS, CDR2 YYNGEE. The germline V and J ends were trimmed by 4 bases and 1 base, with 12 bases remaining between them. CDR3 protein: CASSSDSGSNQPQHF. The CDR3 DNA reads TGTGCCAGCAGCTCGGACAGCGGGAGCAATCAGCCCCAGCATTTT.

The rearrangement links TRBV3-1 (or the pseudogene TRBV3-2) to TRBJ2-2; 11 bases match TRBD2. The CDR3 totals 17 residues. With V trimmed by 0 bases and J by 7 bases, 7 bases remained unmatched. Germline V lookup: CDR1 LGHDT, CDR2 YNNKEL (reference sequence). CDR3 in DNA: TGTGCCAGCAGCCAAGACGTGCCGGGACTAGCGGACGGGGAGCTGTTTTTT. Protein product: CASSQDVPGLADGELFF.

This chain joins TRBV2 and TRBJ2-3, with a weak D call TRBD1 (6 bases). This CDR3 spans 15 amino acids. The ends were cut back, 6 bases at V and 0 bases at J, with 13 bases in the middle. Germline CDR1 and CDR2: SNHLY and FYNNEI. The CDR3: CASRPGQRSTDTQYF. The CDR3 DNA follows: TGTGCCAGCAGACCTGGACAGAGAAGCACAGATACGCAGTATTTT.

V is TRBV7-3 and J is TRBJ2-3; no definite D call. V dropped 3 bases and J dropped 2 bases, with 6 bases sitting between them. The germline V gene encodes CDR1 SGHTA and CDR2 FQGTGA. The CDR3 totals 13 residues. DNA of the CDR3: TGTGCCAGCAGCTTTCAGCCCACAGATACGCAGTATTTT. Its translation is CASSFQPTDTQYF.

The chain carries TRBV7-9 and TRBJ1-4; D possibly corresponds to TRBD1 (6 bases). The CDR3 sequence is 15 residues long. Deletions cut 1 base from V and 8 bases from J, with 14 bases between. Germline-derived CDR1 and CDR2 are SEHNR and FQNEAQ (reference sequence). In DNA, the CDR3 is TGTGCCAGCAGCTTAGACGGGGGCTTTAAGGAAAAACTGTTTTTT. This codes for CASSLDGGFKEKLFF.

V and J are TRBV6-5 and TRBJ1-2; weak D call: TRBD1 (5 bases). This CDR3 is 12 amino acids long. Germline assignment: CDR1 MNHEY and CDR2 SVGAGI. V lost 8 bases to trimming and J lost 5 bases, with 12 bases between them. The CDR3 loop reads CASWGVEYGYTF. DNA for the CDR3: TGTGCCAGCTGGGGGGTAGAGTATGGCTACACCTTC.

This chain joins TRBV30 and TRBJ1-1; D unclear. The germline V and J ends were trimmed by 1 base and 5 bases, with 14 bases remaining between them. CDR1 is GTSNPN and CDR2 is SVGIG in the germline V gene (reference sequence). The CDR3 is made up of 14 amino acids. CDR3 nucleotides: TGTGCCTGGAGTGGGGGTAATGTAGGGACTGAAGCTTTCTTT. This codes for CAWSGGNVGTEAFF.